These 30 T cell receptor beta chains share one sample of origin, sequenced in a study of OX40 agonist ivuxolimab in advanced cancers. The protocol was immunoSEQ multiplex PCR, while the TCRdb copy is restricted to in-frame clones and leaves out a portion. The repertoire holds roughly 87,000 clones, about 90% seen once, with roughly 8.7% in the top ten. The specimen was CD4+ or CD8+ T cells sorted from blood, collected in a trial of the OX40 agonist ivuxolimab. The receptors were gathered from an adult with an advanced solid tumor such as melanoma, head and neck, liver or kidney cancer.

This clone has just one count. The chain couples TRBV13 to TRBJ1-1; D gene ambiguous. CDR3 size: 19 residues. The V end was cut by 0 bases, the J end by 6 bases, with 26 bases between. The germline V gene has CDR1 PRHDT and CDR2 FYEKMQ (reference sequence). The CDR3 coding sequence is TGTGCCAGCAGCTTAGGGCAGCGCCGCCTCACAACAAAGGGCCCTGAAGCTTTCTTT. Protein product: CASSLGQRRLTTKGPEAFF.

The chain links TRBV7-9 to TRBJ1-4; D not certain. Deletions cut 5 bases from V and 4 bases from J, with 17 bases between. This CDR3 is built from 16 residues. Germline V CDR1 and CDR2: SEHNR, FQNEAQ (reference sequence). The CDR3 DNA follows: TGTGCCAGCAGCCCCCCTCTGGCAGGCAGTAATGAAAAACTGTTTTTT. Its translation: CASSPPLAGSNEKLFF. Combining the CDR3 with reference TRBV7-9 and TRBJ1-4 gives the whole variable domain DTGVSQNPRHKITKRGQNVTFRCDPISEHNRLYWYRQTLGQGPEFLTYFQNEAQLEKSRLLSDRFSAERPKGSFSTLEIQRTEQGDSAMYLCASSPPLAGSNEKLFFGSGTQLSVL.

The chain combines TRBV6-1 with TRBJ2-4; 9 bases fit TRBD1. With V trimmed by 1 base and J by 5 bases, 3 bases remained unmatched. The CDR3 loop spans 15 amino acids. Per the germline V gene, CDR1 is MNHNS and CDR2 is SASEGT. The CDR3 region is CASSEGGQGQNIQYF. CDR3 DNA sequence: TGTGCCAGCAGTGAAGGGGGACAGGGACAAAACATTCAGTACTTC.

V gene TRBV28 combines with J gene TRBJ2-7; possible D gene TRBD2, 6 bases. The germline gives CDR1 MDHEN, CDR2 SYDVKM. V was clipped by 2 bases and J by 3 bases, with 8 bases between them. The CDR3 is 13 amino acids. The CDR3 sequence: CASSLLRGYEQYF. The CDR3 DNA sequence: TGTGCCAGCAGTTTACTGCGGGGCTACGAGCAGTACTTC.

The rearrangement links TRBV7-2 to TRBJ2-7; 7 positions match TRBD2. Trimming cost V 0 bases and J 7 bases; bases outside gene matches: 6. The germline CDR1 and CDR2 sequences are SGHTA and FQGNSA. The CDR3 runs to 14 residues. CDR3 region: CASSLALMGGEQYF. CDR3 nucleotides: TGTGCCAGCAGCTTAGCGCTGATGGGGGGGGAGCAGTACTTC.

This rearrangement joins TRBV13 to TRBJ2-5; D uncertain. Trimming shortened V by 5 bases and J by 2 bases, and 12 bases separated the two germline ends. This CDR3 spans 14 amino acids. Germline values: CDR1 PRHDT, CDR2 FYEKMQ (reference sequence). CDR3 sequence reads: CASSAAGPQETQYF. The CDR3 DNA reads TGTGCCAGCAGCGCCGCAGGACCGCAAGAGACCCAGTACTTC.

The chain recombines TRBV6-1 with TRBJ1-2, with 7 bases matching TRBD1. With 4 bases clipped from V and 4 bases from J, the junction kept 3 bases outside the gene matches. The CDR3 is made up of 13 amino acids. Per germline, CDR1 MNHNS and CDR2 SASEGT. The DNA for the CDR3 is TGTGCCAGCAGTGTGGACAGGAGCTATGGCTACACCTTC. The encoded protein is CASSVDRSYGYTF.

The chain recombines TRBV25-1 with TRBJ1-6; D not certain. The CDR3 spans 14 residues. Trimming pared 6 bases from V and 4 bases from J, leaving 10 bases between. In germline, CDR1 is MGHDK, CDR2 SYGVNS. CDR3 sequence (DNA): TGTGCCAGCAGGGGAGTAGGTTATAATTCACCCCTCCACTTT. It is translated as CASRGVGYNSPLHF. Filled out from reference TRBV25-1 and TRBJ1-6, the complete variable domain reads EADIYQTPRYLVIGTGKKITLECSQTMGHDKMYWYQQDPGMELHLIHYSYGVNSTEKGDLSSESTVSRIRTEHFPLTLESARPSHTSQYLCASRGVGYNSPLHFGNGTRLTVT.

The chain has TRBV28 and TRBJ2-2; TRBD1 matches 10 bases. CDR1 and CDR2 from the germline V gene are MDHEN and SYDVKM. Losses at the gene ends were 6 bases for V and 5 bases for J; bases not matched to a gene: 9. CDR3 size: 16 residues. CDR3 amino acids: CASSLTGTGVTGELFF. Written as DNA, the CDR3 is TGTGCCAGCAGCCTGACCGGGACAGGGGTTACCGGGGAGCTGTTTTTT.

This sequence joins TRBV6-5 and TRBJ1-1, with no clear D. This CDR3 comprises 14 residues. V gave up 1 base and J gave up 4 bases, with 10 bases separating them. Germline V CDR1 and CDR2: MNHEY, SVGAGI. The CDR3 bases are TGTGCCAGCAGTTACTACGAGGGAACCACTGAAGCTTTCTTT. The encoded protein is CASSYYEGTTEAFF.

V and J are TRBV30 and TRBJ2-7; D perhaps matches TRBD2 (6 bases). Germline V lookup: CDR1 GTSNPN, CDR2 SVGIG (reference sequence). The CDR3 sequence is 12 residues long. Trimming stripped 2 bases from V and 6 bases from J, with 11 bases between. DNA of the CDR3: TGTGCCTGGAGTCGGGGGATGACCGAGCAGTACTTC. Its protein product is CAWSRGMTEQYF.

V usage is TRBV5-1 and J usage is TRBJ2-5; possible D gene TRBD2, 6 bases. The CDR3 totals 15 residues. The V gene's germline CDR1 is SGHRS and CDR2 YFSETQ. The V end was cut by 3 bases, the J end by 3 bases, with 15 bases between. The CDR3, as DNA: TGCGCCAGCAGCTCCGTACCGGGACTTGAAGAGACCCAGTACTTC. Protein: CASSSVPGLEETQYF.

V and J are TRBV6-5 and TRBJ1-5; TRBD1 might be the D (5 bases). Trimming removed 5 bases at V and 5 bases at J, with 10 bases between. Germline assignment: CDR1 MNHEY and CDR2 SVGAGI. This CDR3 has 13 amino acids. Written as DNA, the CDR3 is TGTGCCAGCAGTGAACCAGGGCATCAGCCCCAGCATTTT. Translation: CASSEPGHQPQHF.

A word on this clone: The junction shows a germline mismatch at one end, possibly a read error. This chain links TRBV20-1 with TRBJ2-1, with D possibly being TRBD1 or TRBD2 (6 bases each). The CDR3 has 10 residues. Germline V gene sequence: CDR1 DFQATT, CDR2 SNEGSKA (reference sequence). The CDR3 DNA reads as TGCAGTGCCGTGGACGGGGGCCCGGTCTTC. Amino acids: CSAVDGGPVF.

The chain couples TRBV6-5 to TRBJ1-1; no definite D call. Trimming took off 0 bases at V and 0 bases at J, with 8 bases between the two ends. The CDR3 has 15 residues. The germline V gene has CDR1 MNHEY and CDR2 SVGAGI. The CDR3 DNA is TGTGCCAGCAGTTACTCGCACGTTTTGAACACTGAAGCTTTCTTT. Residues: CASSYSHVLNTEAFF.

The chain links TRBV9 to TRBJ2-5; possible D gene TRBD2, 5 bases. CDR3 length equals 12 residues. Germline loops: CDR1 SGDLS, CDR2 YYNGEE. Trimming removed 4 bases from V and 4 bases from J, with 8 bases in between. DNA for the CDR3: TGTGCCAGCAGCTTCAGCGGAGAGACCCAGTACTTC. This codes for CASSFSGETQYF.

The chain links TRBV28 to TRBJ2-7; D is perhaps TRBD1 (5 bases). In germline, CDR1 is MDHEN, CDR2 SYDVKM. This CDR3 is built from 14 residues. V was shortened by 8 bases and J by 1 base, with 15 bases between the two germline ends. In DNA, the CDR3 is TGTGCCAGCGGGCAGGGCCCCTTTTCCTACGAGCAGTACTTC. Its protein is CASGQGPFSYEQYF.

This chain connects TRBV6-5 to TRBJ2-7; 7 bases are shared with TRBD1. The trim removed 2 bases at V and 6 bases at J, leaving 4 bases unmatched. CDR1 is MNHEY and CDR2 is SVGAGI in the germline V gene. The CDR3 consists of 13 residues. CDR3: CASSYAQGSEQYV. CDR3 nucleotide sequence: TGTGCCAGCAGTTACGCACAGGGGAGCGAGCAGTACGTC.

This clone has only a few counts. The CDR3 loop is CASSGSGELFF. The CDR3 DNA reads TGTGCCAGCAGTGGATCCGGGGAGCTGTTTTTT. The chain employs TRBV28 and TRBJ2-2; D is unclear. From germline, CDR1 is MDHEN and CDR2 SYDVKM. There are 11 residues in the CDR3. V shed 5 bases and J shed 6 bases, with 4 bases lying between them.

CDR3 residues: CATLGDREQETQYF. The CDR3 DNA sequence: TGTGCCACCCTCGGGGACAGGGAACAAGAGACCCAGTACTTC. The chain has TRBV10-3 and TRBJ2-5; TRBD1 matches at 9 bases. The CDR3 extends over 14 amino acids. Unmatched junction bases numbered 8, after V lost 10 bases and J lost 2 bases. Germline CDR1 reads ENHRY; CDR2 reads SYGVKD.

V gene TRBV27 combines with J gene TRBJ2-3; the D gene is possibly TRBD1 (6 bases). Trimming shortened V by 1 base and J by 5 bases, and 7 bases separated the two germline ends. CDR1 and CDR2 (germline): MNHEY, SMNVEV (reference sequence). This CDR3 comprises 13 residues. The CDR3 spells CASSLWGQDTQYF. In DNA form, the CDR3 reads TGTGCCAGCAGTTTATGGGGACAAGATACGCAGTATTTT.

This chain joins TRBV5-1 and TRBJ2-3, with unresolved D. Looked up from germline, CDR1 is SGHRS and CDR2 is YFSETQ. The CDR3 consists of 14 residues. V lost 4 bases to trimming and J lost 6 bases, with 15 bases between them. The CDR3 sequence: CASSRKGPFDTQYF. The CDR3 nucleotides read TGCGCCAGCAGCCGTAAGGGTCCCTTCGATACGCAGTATTTT.

This chain connects TRBV30 to TRBJ1-2; D perhaps matches TRBD1 (6 bases). With 2 bases removed from V and 8 bases from J, the gap between germline ends came to 9 bases. CDR3 length: 11 residues. Germline V lookup: CDR1 GTSNPN, CDR2 SVGIG (reference sequence). CDR3 sequence (DNA): TGTGCCTGGAGTATAGGGGGAGGCTACACCTTC. Translated: CAWSIGGGYTF.

The chain couples TRBV2 to TRBJ1-5; TRBD1 is a possible D gene (6 bases). The V and J ends lost 6 bases and 6 bases respectively, with 12 bases between them. The V gene's germline CDR1 is SNHLY and CDR2 FYNNEI. This CDR3 contains 13 residues. The CDR3 DNA sequence: TGTGCCAGCAGCGAACAGGGTGCTCAGCCCCAGCATTTT. Its translation is CASSEQGAQPQHF.

This chain joins TRBV19 and TRBJ1-1; possible D gene TRBD1, 5 bases. The V and J ends lost 6 bases and 5 bases respectively, with 10 bases between them. Per germline, CDR1 LNHDA and CDR2 SQIVND (reference sequence). The CDR3 is 12 residues long. The CDR3 DNA follows: TGTGCCAGTAGAAGGGGTGAGACTGAAGCTTTCTTT. Amino acid sequence: CASRRGETEAFF.

The chain carries TRBV7-8 and TRBJ1-1; no definite D call. The CDR3 consists of 15 residues. CDR1 is SGHVS and CDR2 is FQNEAQ in the germline V gene. V shed 5 bases and J shed 0 bases, with 13 bases lying between them. This CDR3 is CASSAGSRMNTEAFF. The CDR3 DNA reads TGTGCCAGCAGCGCTGGTTCTCGAATGAACACTGAAGCTTTCTTT.

The chain couples TRBV7-2 to TRBJ2-2, with TRBD2 matching 8 bases. Trimming removed 6 bases from V and 0 bases from J; junction bases left unmatched: 12. Germline-derived CDR1 and CDR2 are SGHTA and FQGNSA. The CDR3 has 18 residues. The CDR3 sequence: CASSSPTSGLANTGELFF. The CDR3 DNA sequence: TGTGCCAGCAGTTCTCCTACGTCGGGACTAGCGAACACCGGGGAGCTGTTTTTT.

CDR3 in amino acids: CASSSQGNEKLFF. The CDR3 DNA reads as TGTGCCAGCAGTTCACAGGGTAATGAAAAACTGTTTTTT. The chain employs TRBV6-5 and TRBJ1-4, with D possibly matching TRBD1 (6 bases). The CDR3 is 13 residues long. Between the trimmed V and J ends, which lost 4 bases and 4 bases, there was a span of 7 bases. The germline CDR1 and CDR2 sequences are MNHEY and SVGAGI.

This rearrangement joins TRBV6-5 to TRBJ1-2, with TRBD1 identical over 9 bases. CDR3 size: 14 residues. CDR1 MNHEY and CDR2 SVGAGI come from the germline V gene. The V gene end was trimmed by 6 bases and the J gene end by 6 bases; junction bases not matched to a gene: 8. The DNA for the CDR3 is TGTGCCAGCAGCCAACCGGGACAGGGTGATGGCTACACCTTC. Encoded protein: CASSQPGQGDGYTF.

The CDR3 DNA reads as TGCGCCAGCAGCCAAGTGATGAACACCGGGGAGCTGTTTTTT. Encoded protein: CASSQVMNTGELFF. The V gene is TRBV4-1, the J gene TRBJ2-2, with unresolved D. Germline assignment: CDR1 MGHRA and CDR2 YSYEKL. Trimming cost V 1 base and J 1 base, with 4 bases left between them. The CDR3 totals 14 residues.